The rows below give T cell receptor beta chains drawn from one sample of a study of human T cells and chemical hapten exposure. One entry per CDR3 protein, called by TCRdb with MiXCR from the RACE reads. Among about 80,000 distinct CDR3 sequences listed, 10% were seen once. Sequenced here: whole blood, sampled in connection with sensitization to the hapten diphenylcyclopropenone (DPC). The receptors derive from a woman between 45 and 65 years old with alopecia areata. Some clones in this sample may be carry-over from other donors' samples. CDR3s include the opening cysteine and the closing phenylalanine or tryptophan. A D gene is named only where the DNA matches it firmly. Size values are once, few and many counts, or a class for expanded clones, and some rows have none.

>NA|TRBJ1-1|TRBV6-2/TRBV6-3|few
TGTGCCAGCCGCGAGGGCAGGGGGAACACTGAAGCTTTCTTT
CASREGRGNTEAFF
>NA|TRBJ2-1|TRBV7-8|many
TGTGCCAGCAGCTTAGTGGCCCCTCCTAAACTCAGCAGGGGTAATGAGCAGTTCTTC
CASSLVAPPKLSRGNEQFF
>TRBD2|TRBJ2-3|TRBV29-1|many
TGCAGCGTAGACAGGGGGACTAGCGGGACAGATACGCAGTATTTT
CSVDRGTSGTDTQYF
>TRBD1|TRBJ2-1|TRBV14|few
TGTGCCAGCAGCCCCGACCTGGACAGGGCCCCCTACAATGAGCAGTTCTTC
CASSPDLDRAPYNEQFF
>NA|TRBJ2-2|TRBV7-2|many
TGTGCCAGCAGCTTAATTCGAGGGAACACCGGGGAGCTGTTTTTT
CASSLIRGNTGELFF
>NA|TRBJ2-7|TRBV9|NA
TGTGCCAGCAGCGTAGGGGACGAACGGTACGAGCAGTACTTC
CASSVGDERYEQYF
>NA|TRBJ2-1|TRBV11-2|NA
TGTGCCAGCACCCCAGCTTACAGCTCCTACAATGAGCAGTTCTTC
CASTPAYSSYNEQFF
>NA|TRBJ2-1|TRBV9|NA
TGTGCCAGCAGCCGCGGCAGTTACAATGAGCAGTTCTTC
CASSRGSYNEQFF
>NA|TRBJ1-1|TRBV30|NA
TGTGCCTGGAGGAGGACGGCGAACACTGAAGCTTTCTTT
CAWRRTANTEAFF
>NA|TRBJ1-5|TRBV20-1|NA
TGCAGTGCTAGAGATATCCGGGCTTCAGGCAATCAGCCCCAGCATTTT
CSARDIRASGNQPQHF
>TRBD1|TRBJ1-1|TRBV6-4|many
TGTGCCAGCAGCTCGACAGGGGAGACCACTGAAGCTTTCTTT
CASSSTGETTEAFF
>NA|TRBJ1-1|TRBV20-1|few
TGCAGTGCGTTAGGGGGGTCCCGAGGATTGAACACTGAAGCTTTCTTT
CSALGGSRGLNTEAFF
>TRBD1|TRBJ2-3|TRBV7-8|NA
TGTGCCAGCAGCTGGGACAGACCTAGCACAGATACGCAGTATTTT
CASSWDRPSTDTQYF
>NA|TRBJ1-1|TRBV29-1|few
TGCAGCCTTCGGGCGGGCATGAACACTGAAGCTTTCTTT
CSLRAGMNTEAFF
>TRBD1|TRBJ1-4|TRBV7-9|NA
TGTGCCAGCAGCCTCGACAGGGGAAAAGGTGAAAAACTGTTTTTT
CASSLDRGKGEKLFF
>TRBD2|TRBJ2-1|TRBV5-6|NA
TGTGCCAGCAGCTTGCCTAGCGGGGACTACAATGAGCAGTTCTTC
CASSLPSGDYNEQFF
>TRBD2|TRBJ2-1|TRBV29-1|few
TGCAGCGTTGAAAAGGGGACTAGCGGGCGGTACAATGAGCAGTTCTTC
CSVEKGTSGRYNEQFF
>NA|TRBJ2-1|TRBV7-3|NA
TGTGCCAGCAGCTTAACTCAGACGACAGAGCAGTTCTTC
CASSLTQTTEQFF
>TRBD1|TRBJ1-5|TRBV7-2|NA
TGTGCCAGCAGCCAGGTAGACAGGGAGAATCAGCCCCAGCATTTT
CASSQVDRENQPQHF
>NA|TRBJ2-7|TRBV20-1|NA
TGCAGTGCTGAGGGACGTCGGTCCTACGAGCAGTACTTC
CSAEGRRSYEQYF
>NA|TRBJ2-2|TRBV7-2|few
TGTGCCAGCAGCTTAGTTAGGGGTTCGGCCGGGGAGCTGTTTTTT
CASSLVRGSAGELFF
>NA|TRBJ2-7|TRBV3-1|NA
TGTGCCAGCAGCCAAGATGTGGGAAACGAGCAGTACTTC
CASSQDVGNEQYF
>TRBD1|TRBJ2-4|TRBV3-1|few
TGTGCCAGCAGCCAAGAAGGACAGGGGGAGGCCAAAAACATTCAGTACTTC
CASSQEGQGEAKNIQYF
>NA|TRBJ1-4|TRBV4-2|few
TGTGCCAGCAGCCAAGAAGGAGCCAGGGATGAAAAACTGTTTTTT
CASSQEGARDEKLFF
>TRBD1|TRBJ1-6|TRBV11-2|NA
TGTGCCAGCAGGGAGGGGGCTTCCCTACATTCACCCCTCCACTTT
CASREGASLHSPLHF
>NA|TRBJ2-5|TRBV5-1|NA
TGCGCCAGCAGCTTGGCCGAGGGGCAAGAGACCCAGTACTTC
CASSLAEGQETQYF
>NA|TRBJ2-2|TRBV29-1|NA
TGCAGCGCGGACAGATTGAACACCGGGGAGCTGTTTTTT
CSADRLNTGELFF
>NA|TRBJ2-3|TRBV5-1|many
TGCGCCAGCAGCTTGGAGGGAAGCACAGATACGCAGTATTTT
CASSLEGSTDTQYF
>NA|TRBJ1-1|TRBV5-5|NA
TGTGCCAGCAGCTCGCTGGGGAACACTGAAGCTTTCTTT
CASSSLGNTEAFF
>NA|TRBJ1-2|TRBV5-5|few
TGTGCCAGCAGCTTGGGTGCGGGGAACTATGGCTACACCTTC
CASSLGAGNYGYTF
>NA|TRBJ2-5|TRBV29-1|NA
TGCAGCGTTGAAACGGTATTGCCTGGGGCCCAGTACTTC
CSVETVLPGAQYF
>TRBD2|TRBJ2-1|TRBV20-1|many
TGCAGTGCTTTGACTAGCGGGAGGGCCGATGAGCAGTTCTTC
CSALTSGRADEQFF
>TRBD2|TRBJ2-5|TRBV6-1|many
TGTGCCAGCAAGGCTAGCGGTTACCTTAGGGAGACCCAGTACTTC
CASKASGYLRETQYF
>TRBD1|TRBJ2-1|TRBV5-4|few
TGTGCCAGCAGCCCATCCCCTGGACAGGGGGTAAACAATGAGCAGTTCTTC
CASSPSPGQGVNNEQFF
>NA|TRBJ2-5|TRBV11-2|NA
TGTGCCAGCAGCTTAACTAAGCGCCAGGGTCCACAAGAGACCCAGTACTTC
CASSLTKRQGPQETQYF
>NA|TRBJ1-5|TRBV2|many
TGTGCCAGCAGTGCCGGCGCGGGAGGACATCAGCCCCAGCATTTT
CASSAGAGGHQPQHF
>NA|TRBJ1-2|TRBV29-1|NA
TGCAGCGTTGAAAGTGCCAGGGTGCATGGCTACACCTTC
CSVESARVHGYTF
>NA|TRBJ1-5|TRBV12-3/TRBV12-4|few
TGTGCCAGCAGTCTCCGGGTAGGGGGCAATCAGCCCCAGCATTTT
CASSLRVGGNQPQHF
>NA|TRBJ2-7|TRBV28|few
TGTGCCAGCAGGGACGGGACACGCTACGAGCAGTACTTC
CASRDGTRYEQYF
>NA|TRBJ1-6|TRBV5-1|NA
TGCGCCAGCAGCCAGACGGACGGAAGGAATTCACCCCTCCACTTT
CASSQTDGRNSPLHF
>TRBD1|TRBJ2-3|TRBV12-3/TRBV12-4|many
TGTGCCAGCACCCGAGGCGGGACAGGGTCTCTGGATACGCAGTATTTT
CASTRGGTGSLDTQYF
>TRBD2|TRBJ2-5|TRBV7-3|NA
TGTGCCAGCAGCCCAGCGGGACCGGATGAGACCCAGTACTTC
CASSPAGPDETQYF
>NA|TRBJ1-1|TRBV19|few
TGTGCCAGTAGTCCGGGGCCCTTAGGCACTGAAGCTTTCTTT
CASSPGPLGTEAFF
>NA|TRBJ2-3|TRBV11-2|few
TGTGCCAGCAGCCTTAATGGAGATACGCAGTATTTT
CASSLNGDTQYF
>TRBD2|TRBJ2-5|TRBV20-1|NA
TGCAGTGCTGTCCCGGGGACTAGCGGGATTGGAGAGACCCAGTACTTC
CSAVPGTSGIGETQYF
>NA|TRBJ2-7|TRBV20-1|NA
TGCAGTGCTAGGGGGGACACCTACGAGCAGTACTTC
CSARGDTYEQYF
>TRBD2|TRBJ2-3|TRBV4-3|NA
TGCGCCAGCAGCCAAGATACAGTAGCGGGCCTCGCCCTCACAGATACGCAGTATTTT
CASSQDTVAGLALTDTQYF
>TRBD2|TRBJ2-1|TRBV11-2|NA
TGTGCCAGCAGCTTAATCCTTAGCGGGACCTACAATGAGCAGTTCTTC
CASSLILSGTYNEQFF
>TRBD2|TRBJ2-7|TRBV20-1|NA
TGCAGTGCTAGGACTAGCGGGAACTACGAGCAGTACTTC
CSARTSGNYEQYF
>NA|TRBJ2-5|TRBV9|NA
TGTGCCAGCAGCGCAACAGGGTCAGAGACCCAGTACTTC
CASSATGSETQYF
>NA|TRBJ1-1|TRBV2|few
TGTGCCAGCAGCCGAGGTCCAGGGGTATCTGAAGCTTTCTTT
CASSRGPGVSEAFF
>NA|TRBJ1-1|TRBV29-1|NA
TGCAGCGTTACCGTCATGAACACTGAAGCTTTCTTT
CSVTVMNTEAFF
>TRBD2|TRBJ2-7|TRBV6-2/TRBV6-3|many
TGTGCCAGCAGTTACACCGCTAGCGGGAGTTCCGAGCAGTACTTC
CASSYTASGSSEQYF
>NA|TRBJ2-1|TRBV24-1|many
TGTGCCACCAGTGACCCCGGATACAATGAGCAGTTCTTC
CATSDPGYNEQFF